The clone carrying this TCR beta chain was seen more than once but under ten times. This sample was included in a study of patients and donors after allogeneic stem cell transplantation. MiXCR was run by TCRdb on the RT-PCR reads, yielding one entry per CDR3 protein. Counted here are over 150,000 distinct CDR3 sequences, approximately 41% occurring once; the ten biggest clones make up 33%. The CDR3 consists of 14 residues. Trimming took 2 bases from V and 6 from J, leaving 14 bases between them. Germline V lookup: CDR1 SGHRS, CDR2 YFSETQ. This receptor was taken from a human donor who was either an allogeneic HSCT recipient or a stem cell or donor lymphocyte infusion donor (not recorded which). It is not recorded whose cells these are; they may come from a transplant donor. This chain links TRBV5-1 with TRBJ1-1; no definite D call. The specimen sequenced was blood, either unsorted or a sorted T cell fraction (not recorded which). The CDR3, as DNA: TGCGCCAGCAGCTTCCAAACCCCCGCCGCTGAAGCTTTCTTT. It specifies CASSFQTPAAEAFF.